A single T cell receptor (beta chain) is shown here with its context. These data are taken from a study of blood T cell repertoires in COVID-19. Study as a whole: The cDNA or gDNA used as material had been derived from T cells, B-cell-depleted T cells, or PBMCs.

The CDR3 extends over 16 amino acids. Looked up from germline, CDR1 is LNHDA and CDR2 is SQIVND (reference sequence). After removal of 7 bases from V and 4 bases from J, the junction contained 13 bases not matched to a gene. The data were produced by immunoSEQ multiplex PCR, yet TCRdb's version contains in-frame clones alone and is incomplete. In the table there are about 320,000 clones, over 80% of which are singletons. The chain couples TRBV19 to TRBJ2-5; 9 bases line up with TRBD2. Sample: PBMCs or T cells enriched from blood (not recorded which). This sequence originates from a young woman who had recovered from COVID-19. CDR3 in amino acids: CASNRAGGPRGETQYF. The CDR3 DNA is TGTGCCAGTAATAGGGCGGGAGGGCCGCGGGGAGAGACCCAGTACTTC.